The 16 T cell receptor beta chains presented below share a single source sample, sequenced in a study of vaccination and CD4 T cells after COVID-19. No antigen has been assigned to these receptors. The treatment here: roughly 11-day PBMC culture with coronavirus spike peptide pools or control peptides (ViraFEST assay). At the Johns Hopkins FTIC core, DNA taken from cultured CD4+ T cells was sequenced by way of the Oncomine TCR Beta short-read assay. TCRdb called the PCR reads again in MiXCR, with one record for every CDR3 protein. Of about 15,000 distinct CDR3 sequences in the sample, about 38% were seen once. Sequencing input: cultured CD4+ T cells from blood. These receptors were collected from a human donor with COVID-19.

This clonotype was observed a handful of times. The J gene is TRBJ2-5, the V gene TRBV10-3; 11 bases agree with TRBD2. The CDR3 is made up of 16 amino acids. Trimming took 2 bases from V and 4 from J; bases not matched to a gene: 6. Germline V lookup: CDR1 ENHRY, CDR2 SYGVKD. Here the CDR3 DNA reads TGTGCCATCAGTGAGCTGGCGCTAGCGGGGGGAGAGACCCAGTACTTC. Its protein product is CAISELALAGGETQYF.

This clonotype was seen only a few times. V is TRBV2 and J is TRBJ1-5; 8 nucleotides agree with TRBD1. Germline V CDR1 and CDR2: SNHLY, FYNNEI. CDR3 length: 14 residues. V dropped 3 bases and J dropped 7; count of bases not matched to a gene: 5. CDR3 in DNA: TGTGCCAGCAGTGACCGGACAGGGCGCCAGCCCCAGCATTTT. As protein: CASSDRTGRQPQHF.

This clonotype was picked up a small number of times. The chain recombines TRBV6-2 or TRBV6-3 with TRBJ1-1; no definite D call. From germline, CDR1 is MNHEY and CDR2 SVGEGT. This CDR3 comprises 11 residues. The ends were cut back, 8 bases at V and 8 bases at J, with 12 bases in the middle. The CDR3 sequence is CASGLGREAFF. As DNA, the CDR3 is TGTGCCAGCGGCTTGGGGAGGGAAGCTTTCTTT.

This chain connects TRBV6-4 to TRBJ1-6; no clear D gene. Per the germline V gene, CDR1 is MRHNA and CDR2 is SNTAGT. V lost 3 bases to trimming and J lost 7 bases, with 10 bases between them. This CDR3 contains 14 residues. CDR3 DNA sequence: TGTGCCAGCAGTGATAGTTACAGCAATTCACCCCTCCACTTT. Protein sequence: CASSDSYSNSPLHF.

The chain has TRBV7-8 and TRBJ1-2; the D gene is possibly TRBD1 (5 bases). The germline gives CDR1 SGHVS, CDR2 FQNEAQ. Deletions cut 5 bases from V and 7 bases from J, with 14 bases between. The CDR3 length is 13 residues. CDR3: CASSPGTTVGYTF. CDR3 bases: TGTGCCAGCAGCCCGGGGACCACGGTTGGCTACACCTTC.

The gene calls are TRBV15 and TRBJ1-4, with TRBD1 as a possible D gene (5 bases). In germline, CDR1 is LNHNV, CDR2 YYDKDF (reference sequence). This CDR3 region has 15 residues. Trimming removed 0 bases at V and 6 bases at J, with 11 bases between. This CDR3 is CATSRDGTEHEKLFF. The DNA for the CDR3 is TGTGCCACCAGCAGAGATGGGACGGAGCATGAAAAACTGTTTTTT.

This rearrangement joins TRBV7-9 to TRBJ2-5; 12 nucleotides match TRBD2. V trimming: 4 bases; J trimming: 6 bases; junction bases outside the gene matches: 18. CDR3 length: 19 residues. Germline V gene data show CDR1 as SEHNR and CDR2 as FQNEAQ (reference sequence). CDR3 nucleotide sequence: TGTGCCAGCAGCTCCGCACCATCCAAGACTAGCGGGGGTATCCAGACCCAGTACTTC. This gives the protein CASSSAPSKTSGGIQTQYF.

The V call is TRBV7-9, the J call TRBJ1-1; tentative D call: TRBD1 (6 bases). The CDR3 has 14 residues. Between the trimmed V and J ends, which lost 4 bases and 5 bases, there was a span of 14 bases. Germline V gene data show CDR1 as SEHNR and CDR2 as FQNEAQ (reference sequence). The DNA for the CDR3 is TGTGCCAGCAGCTCACAGGGACGGTGGACTGAAGCTTTCTTT. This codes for CASSSQGRWTEAFF.

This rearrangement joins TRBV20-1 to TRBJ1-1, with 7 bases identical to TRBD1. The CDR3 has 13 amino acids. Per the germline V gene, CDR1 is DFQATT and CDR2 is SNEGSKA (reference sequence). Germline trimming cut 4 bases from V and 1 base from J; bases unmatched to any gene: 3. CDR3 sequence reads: CSANRGGNTEAFF. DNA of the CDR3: TGCAGTGCTAACAGGGGAGGGAACACTGAAGCTTTCTTT.

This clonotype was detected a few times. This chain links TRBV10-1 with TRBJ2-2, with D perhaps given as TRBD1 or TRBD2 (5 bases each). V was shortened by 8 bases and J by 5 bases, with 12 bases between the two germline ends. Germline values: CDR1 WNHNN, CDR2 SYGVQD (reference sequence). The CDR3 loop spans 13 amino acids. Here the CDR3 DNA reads TGCGCCAGCCGGCAGGGAGTAACCGGGGAGCTGTTTTTT. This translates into CASRQGVTGELFF.

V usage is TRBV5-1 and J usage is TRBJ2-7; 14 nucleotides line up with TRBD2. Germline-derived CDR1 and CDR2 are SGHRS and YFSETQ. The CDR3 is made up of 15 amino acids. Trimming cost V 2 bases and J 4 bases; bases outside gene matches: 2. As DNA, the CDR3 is TGCGCCAGCAGCTTAGGGACTAGCGGGGGTTACGAGCAGTACTTC. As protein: CASSLGTSGGYEQYF.

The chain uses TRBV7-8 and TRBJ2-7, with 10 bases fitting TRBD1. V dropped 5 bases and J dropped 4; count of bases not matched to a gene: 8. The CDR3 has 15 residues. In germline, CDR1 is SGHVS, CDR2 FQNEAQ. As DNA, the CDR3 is TGTGCCAGCAGCAGCCGGGACAGGGGTGGTTACGAGCAGTACTTC. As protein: CASSSRDRGGYEQYF.

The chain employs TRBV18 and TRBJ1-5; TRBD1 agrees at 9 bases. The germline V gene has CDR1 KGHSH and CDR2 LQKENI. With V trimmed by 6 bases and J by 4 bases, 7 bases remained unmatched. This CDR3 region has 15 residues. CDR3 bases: TGTGCCAGCTCGCGGGACAGGGCAAATAATCAGCCCCAGCATTTT. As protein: CASSRDRANNQPQHF.

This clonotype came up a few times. The CDR3 coding sequence is TGTGCCAGTAGTATTGGGGGTATCGATCAGCCCCAGCATTTT. The encoded protein is CASSIGGIDQPQHF. The chain employs TRBV19 and TRBJ1-5; possible D gene TRBD1, 5 bases. This CDR3 is built from 14 residues. Germline CDR1 is LNHDA and CDR2 is SQIVND (reference sequence). The V end lost 3 bases, the J end lost 5 bases, and 11 bases lay between the germline ends.

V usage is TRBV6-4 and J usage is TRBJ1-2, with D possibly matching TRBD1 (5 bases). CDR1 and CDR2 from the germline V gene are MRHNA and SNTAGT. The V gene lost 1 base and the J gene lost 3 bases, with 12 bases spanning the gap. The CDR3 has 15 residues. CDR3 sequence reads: CASSDYFGADYGYTF. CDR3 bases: TGTGCCAGCAGTGACTACTTCGGGGCGGACTATGGCTACACCTTC.

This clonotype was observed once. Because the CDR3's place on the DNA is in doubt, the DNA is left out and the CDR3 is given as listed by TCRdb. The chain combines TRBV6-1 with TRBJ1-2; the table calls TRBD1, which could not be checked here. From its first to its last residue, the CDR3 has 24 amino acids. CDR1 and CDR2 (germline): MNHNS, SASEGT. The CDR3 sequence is CASTNQTSMYLCASKGTGRNGYTF.